Included here is one TCR beta chain sequence, with context. What it recognizes is unknown. This entry comes from a study of CD8+ T cells in alopecia areata. The study's findings and limits: Higher clonality and more expanded CD8+ clones appeared in lesional than normal scalp.

The investigators collected lesional scalp punch biopsies and peripheral blood from alopecia areata patients. Germline loops: CDR1 SEHNR, CDR2 FQNEAQ (reference sequence). Between the trimmed V and J ends, which lost 1 base and 8 bases, there was a span of 2 bases. This CDR3 has 11 residues. Sequencing used cDNA as its template, made by extracting RNA and reverse transcribing it. Using immunoSEQ multiplex PCR, the repertoire was profiled, and TCRdb retains in-frame clones only, with some absent. This table holds some 30,000 clones, less than 75% found once. The sequenced material came from NKG2D-high CD8+ T cells sorted from blood. The TCR was taken from a human donor with alopecia areata. The J gene is TRBJ2-2, the V gene TRBV7-9; no clear D gene. In DNA form, the CDR3 reads TGTGCCAGCAGCTTAGATGGGGAGCTGTTTTTT. This encodes CASSLDGELFF.